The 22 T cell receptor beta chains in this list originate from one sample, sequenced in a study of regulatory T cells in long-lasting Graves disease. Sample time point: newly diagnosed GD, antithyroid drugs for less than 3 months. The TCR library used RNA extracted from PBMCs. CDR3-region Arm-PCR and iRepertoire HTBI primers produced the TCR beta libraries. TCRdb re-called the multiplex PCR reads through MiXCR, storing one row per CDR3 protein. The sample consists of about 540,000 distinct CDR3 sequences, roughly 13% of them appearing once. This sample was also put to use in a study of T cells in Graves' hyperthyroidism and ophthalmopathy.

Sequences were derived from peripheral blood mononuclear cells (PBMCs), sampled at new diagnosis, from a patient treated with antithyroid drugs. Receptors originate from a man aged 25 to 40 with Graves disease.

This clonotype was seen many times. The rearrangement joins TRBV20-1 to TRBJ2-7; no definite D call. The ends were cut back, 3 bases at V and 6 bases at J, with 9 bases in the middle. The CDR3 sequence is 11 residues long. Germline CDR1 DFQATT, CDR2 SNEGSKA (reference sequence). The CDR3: CSASPQFEQYF. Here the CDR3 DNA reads TGCAGTGCTAGCCCCCAGTTCGAGCAGTACTTC.

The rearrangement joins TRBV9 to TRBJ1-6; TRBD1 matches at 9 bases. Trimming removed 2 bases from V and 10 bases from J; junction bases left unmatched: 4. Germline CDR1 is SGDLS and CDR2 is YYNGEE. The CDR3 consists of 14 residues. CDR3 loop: CASSVGQGDSPLHF. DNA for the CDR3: TGTGCCAGCAGCGTGGGACAGGGTGACTCACCCCTCCACTTT.

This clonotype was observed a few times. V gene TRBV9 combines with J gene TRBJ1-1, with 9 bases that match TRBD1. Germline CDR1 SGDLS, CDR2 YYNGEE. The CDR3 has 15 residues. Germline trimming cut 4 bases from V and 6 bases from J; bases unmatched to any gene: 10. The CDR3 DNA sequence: TGTGCCAGCAGCTTCTCACCTACAGGGGGCCCTGAAGCTTTCTTT. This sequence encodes CASSFSPTGGPEAFF.

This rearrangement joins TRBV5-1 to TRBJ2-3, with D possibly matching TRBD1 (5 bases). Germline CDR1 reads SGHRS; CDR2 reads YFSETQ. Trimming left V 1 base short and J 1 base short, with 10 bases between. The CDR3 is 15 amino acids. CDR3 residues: CASSLTGPGTDTQYF. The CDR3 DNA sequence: TGCGCCAGCAGCTTGACAGGACCCGGCACAGATACGCAGTATTTT.

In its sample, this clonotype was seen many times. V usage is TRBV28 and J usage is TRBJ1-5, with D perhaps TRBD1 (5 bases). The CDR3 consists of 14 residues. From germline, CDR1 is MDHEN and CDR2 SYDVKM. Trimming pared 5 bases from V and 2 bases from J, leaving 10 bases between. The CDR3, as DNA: TGTGCCAGCAGTAGGGACGGACGCAATCAGCCCCAGCATTTT. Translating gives CASSRDGRNQPQHF.

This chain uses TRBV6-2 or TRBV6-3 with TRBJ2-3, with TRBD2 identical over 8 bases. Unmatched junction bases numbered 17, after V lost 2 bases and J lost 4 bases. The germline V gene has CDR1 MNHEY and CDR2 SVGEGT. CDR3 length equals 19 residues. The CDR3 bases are TGTGCCAGCAGTTACGGATCCCAGAACGGCGGGAGGTTCGCAGATACGCAGTATTTT. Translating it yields CASSYGSQNGGRFADTQYF.

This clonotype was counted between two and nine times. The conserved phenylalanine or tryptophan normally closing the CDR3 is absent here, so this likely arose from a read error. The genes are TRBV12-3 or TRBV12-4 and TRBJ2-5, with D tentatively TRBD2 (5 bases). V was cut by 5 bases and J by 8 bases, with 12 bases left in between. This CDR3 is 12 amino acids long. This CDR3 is CASSRTELTQYS. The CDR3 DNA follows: TGTGCCAGCAGTCGGACTGAACTTACCCAGTACTCC.

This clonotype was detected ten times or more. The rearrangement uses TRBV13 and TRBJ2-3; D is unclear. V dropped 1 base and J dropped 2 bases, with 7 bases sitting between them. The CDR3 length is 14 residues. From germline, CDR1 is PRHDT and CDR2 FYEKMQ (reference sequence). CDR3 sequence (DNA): TGTGCCAGCAGCTTAGAACAGATCACAGATACGCAGTATTTT. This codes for CASSLEQITDTQYF. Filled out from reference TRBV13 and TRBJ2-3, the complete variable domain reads AAGVIQSPRHLIKEKRETATLKCYPIPRHDTVYWYQQGPGQDPQFLISFYEKMQSDKGSIPDRFSAQQFSDYHSELNMSSLELGDSALYFCASSLEQITDTQYFGPGTRLTVL.

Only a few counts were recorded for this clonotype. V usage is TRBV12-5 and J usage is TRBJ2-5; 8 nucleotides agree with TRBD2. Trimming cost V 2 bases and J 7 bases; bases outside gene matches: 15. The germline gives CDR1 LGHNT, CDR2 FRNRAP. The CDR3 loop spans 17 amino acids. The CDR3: CASGLPLTSDEPGTQYF. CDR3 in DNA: TGTGCTAGTGGTTTGCCCTTGACTAGCGATGAGCCCGGGACCCAGTACTTC.

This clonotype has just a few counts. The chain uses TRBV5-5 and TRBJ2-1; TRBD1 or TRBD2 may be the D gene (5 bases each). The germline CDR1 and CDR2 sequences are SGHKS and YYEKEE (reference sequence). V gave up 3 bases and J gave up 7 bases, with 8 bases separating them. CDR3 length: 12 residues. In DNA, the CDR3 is TGTGCCAGCAGCTCCTGGGGGAATGAGCAGTTCTTC. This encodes CASSSWGNEQFF. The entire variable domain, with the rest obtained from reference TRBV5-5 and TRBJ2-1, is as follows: DAGVTQSPTHLIKTRGQQVTLRCSPISGHKSVSWYQQVLGQGPQFIFQYYEKEERGRGNFPDRFSARQFPNYSSELNVNALLLGDSALYLCASSSWGNEQFFGPGTRLTVL.

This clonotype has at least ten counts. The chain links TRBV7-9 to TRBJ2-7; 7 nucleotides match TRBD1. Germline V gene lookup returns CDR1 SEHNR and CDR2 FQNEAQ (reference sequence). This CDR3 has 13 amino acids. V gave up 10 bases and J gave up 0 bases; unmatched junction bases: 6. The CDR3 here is CAILDRDSYEQYF. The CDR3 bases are TGTGCCATCTTAGACAGGGACTCCTACGAGCAGTACTTC.

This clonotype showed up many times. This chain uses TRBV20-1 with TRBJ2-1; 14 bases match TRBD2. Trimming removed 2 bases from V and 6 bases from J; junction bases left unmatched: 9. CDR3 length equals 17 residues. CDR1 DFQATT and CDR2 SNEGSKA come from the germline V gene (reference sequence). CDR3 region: CSARWRTSGRPSNEQFF. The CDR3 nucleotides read TGCAGTGCTAGATGGAGGACTAGCGGGAGGCCCTCCAATGAGCAGTTCTTC.

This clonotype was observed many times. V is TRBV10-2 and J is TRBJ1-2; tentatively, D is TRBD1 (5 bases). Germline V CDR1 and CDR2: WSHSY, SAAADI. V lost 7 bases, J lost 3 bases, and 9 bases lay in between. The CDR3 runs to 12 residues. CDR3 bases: TGCGCCAGCACGGGGGAAGACTATGGCTACACCTTC. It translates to CASTGEDYGYTF.

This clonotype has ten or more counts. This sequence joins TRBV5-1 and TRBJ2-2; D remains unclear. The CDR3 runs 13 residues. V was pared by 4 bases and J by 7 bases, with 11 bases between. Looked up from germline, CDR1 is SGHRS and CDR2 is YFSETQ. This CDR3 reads CASSRSGFGELFF. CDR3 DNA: TGCGCCAGCAGCCGGTCCGGTTTCGGGGAGCTGTTTTTT.

The CDR3 loop is CASSYSQGSGETQYF. CDR3 in DNA: TGTGCCAGCAGTTACTCTCAGGGCTCGGGGGAGACCCAGTACTTC. The V and J genes are TRBV6-9 and TRBJ2-5, with D perhaps matching TRBD1 or TRBD2 (5 bases each). This CDR3 is 15 amino acids long. V gave up 3 bases and J gave up 5 bases, with 16 bases separating them. Germline V lookup: CDR1 MNHGY, CDR2 SVAAGI.

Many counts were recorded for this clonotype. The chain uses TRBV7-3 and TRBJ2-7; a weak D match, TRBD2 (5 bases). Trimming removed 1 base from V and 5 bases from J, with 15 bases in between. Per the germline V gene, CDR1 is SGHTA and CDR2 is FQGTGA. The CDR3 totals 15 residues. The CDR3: CASSLSSAAADEQYF. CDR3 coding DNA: TGTGCCAGCAGCTTAAGTAGCGCGGCCGCGGACGAGCAGTACTTC.

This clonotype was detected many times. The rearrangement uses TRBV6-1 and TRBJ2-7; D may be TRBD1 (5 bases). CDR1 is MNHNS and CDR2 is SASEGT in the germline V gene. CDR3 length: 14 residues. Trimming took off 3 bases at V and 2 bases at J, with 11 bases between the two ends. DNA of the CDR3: TGTGCCAGCAGTGAGGCGGACACCACCTACGAGCAGTACTTC. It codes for CASSEADTTYEQYF.

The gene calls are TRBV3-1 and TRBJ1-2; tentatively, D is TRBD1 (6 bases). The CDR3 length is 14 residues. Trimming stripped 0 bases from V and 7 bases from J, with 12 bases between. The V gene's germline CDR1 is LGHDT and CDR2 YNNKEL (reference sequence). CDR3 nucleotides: TGTGCCAGCAGCCAAGACTTGGCAGGGGCTGGCTACACCTTC. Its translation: CASSQDLAGAGYTF. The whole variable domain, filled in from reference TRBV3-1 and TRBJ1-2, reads DTAVSQTPKYLVTQMGNDKSIKCEQNLGHDTMYWYKQDSKKFLKIMFSYNNKELIINETVPNRFSPKSPDKAHLNLHINSLELGDSAVYFCASSQDLAGAGYTFGSGTRLTVV.

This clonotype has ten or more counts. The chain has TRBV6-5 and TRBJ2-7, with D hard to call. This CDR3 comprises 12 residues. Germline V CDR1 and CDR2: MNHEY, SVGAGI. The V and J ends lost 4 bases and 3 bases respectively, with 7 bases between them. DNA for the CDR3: TGTGCCAGCAGTTCCGAAGACTACGAGCAGTACTTC. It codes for CASSSEDYEQYF.

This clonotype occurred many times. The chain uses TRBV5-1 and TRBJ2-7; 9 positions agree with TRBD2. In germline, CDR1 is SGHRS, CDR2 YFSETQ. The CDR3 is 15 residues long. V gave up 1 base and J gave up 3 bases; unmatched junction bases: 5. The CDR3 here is CASSLSSSGNYEQYF. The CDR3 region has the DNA TGCGCCAGCAGCTTGAGTTCTAGCGGGAACTACGAGCAGTACTTC.

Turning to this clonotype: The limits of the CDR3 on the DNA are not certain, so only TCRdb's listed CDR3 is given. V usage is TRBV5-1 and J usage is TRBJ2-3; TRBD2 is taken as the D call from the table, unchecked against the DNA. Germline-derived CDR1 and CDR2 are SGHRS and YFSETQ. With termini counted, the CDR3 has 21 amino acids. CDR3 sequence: CASSFYICSALTSGSRETQYF.

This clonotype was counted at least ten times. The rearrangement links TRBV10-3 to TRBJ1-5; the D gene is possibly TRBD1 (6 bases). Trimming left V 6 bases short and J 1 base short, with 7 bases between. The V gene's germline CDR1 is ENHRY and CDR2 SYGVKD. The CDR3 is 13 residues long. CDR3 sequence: CAIRGQSNQPQHF. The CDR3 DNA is TGTGCCATCAGAGGACAGAGCAATCAGCCCCAGCATTTT.